This record concerns one TCR beta chain sequence. The sample belongs to a study of blood T cell repertoires in COVID-19. Only in-frame clones appear in the TCRdb table, and some are missing; sequencing was by immunoSEQ multiplex PCR. The profile covers tens of thousands of clones, with roughly 83% appearing a single time and 6.5% to 7.5% taken by the ten largest. Sequenced material: peripheral blood. This TCR was sampled from a man aged 25-45 years with COVID-19, enrolled during active disease.

CDR3 loop: CASSGTGTDTQYF. The CDR3 DNA reads as TGTGCCAGCTCCGGGACAGGTACAGATACGCAGTATTTT. V usage is TRBV10-3 and J usage is TRBJ2-3, with 8 nucleotides matching TRBD1. CDR1 ENHRY and CDR2 SYGVKD come from the germline V gene. The trim removed 10 bases at V and 3 bases at J, leaving 6 bases unmatched. This CDR3 region has 13 residues.